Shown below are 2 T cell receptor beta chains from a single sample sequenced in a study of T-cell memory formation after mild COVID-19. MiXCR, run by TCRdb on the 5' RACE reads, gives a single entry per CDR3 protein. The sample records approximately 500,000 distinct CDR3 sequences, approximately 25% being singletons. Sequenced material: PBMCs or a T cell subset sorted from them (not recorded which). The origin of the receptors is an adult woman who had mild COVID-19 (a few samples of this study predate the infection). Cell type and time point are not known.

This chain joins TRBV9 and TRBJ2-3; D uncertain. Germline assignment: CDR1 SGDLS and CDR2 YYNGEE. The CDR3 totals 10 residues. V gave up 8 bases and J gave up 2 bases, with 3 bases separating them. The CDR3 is CASNTDTQYF. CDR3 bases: TGTGCCAGTAACACAGATACGCAGTATTTT. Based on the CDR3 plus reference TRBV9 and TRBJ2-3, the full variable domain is DSGVTQTPKHLITATGQRVTLRCSPRSGDLSVYWYQQSLDQGLQFLIQYYNGEERAKGNILERFSAQQFPDLHSELNLSSLELGDSALYFCASNTDTQYFGPGTRLTVL.

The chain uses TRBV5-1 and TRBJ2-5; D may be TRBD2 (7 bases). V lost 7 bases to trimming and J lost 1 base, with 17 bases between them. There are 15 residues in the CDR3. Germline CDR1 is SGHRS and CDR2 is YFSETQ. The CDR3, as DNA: TGCGCCAGCGCGGCAAGGGGGGGCCGCCAAGAGACCCAGTACTTC. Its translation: CASAARGGRQETQYF.